This T cell receptor (beta chain) was captured by sequencing in a study of vaccination effects on CD4 cells after COVID-19. Study-wide points: Relatively few convalescent patients took part in the study, which had no early post-infection timepoints.

Investigators separated out CD4+ T cells once around nine days of culture had passed. All participants had two doses of either the BNT162b2 or mRNA-1273 vaccine. As for this clone: As yet, its antigen is unknown.

Clones were read by immunoSEQ multiplex PCR, and TCRdb kept only the in-frame ones, dropping some. The sample carries fewer than 75,000 clones, less than 80% recorded once. Germline V lookup: CDR1 KGHSH, CDR2 LQKENI. V shed 0 bases, J shed 6 bases, and the junction held 4 bases outside the gene matches. The CDR3 extends over 16 amino acids. The clonotype comes from a human donor who received a COVID-19 vaccine. Sample: CD4+ T cells from PBMCs cultured without peptide, taken after COVID-19 vaccination. The V gene is TRBV18, the J gene TRBJ1-5, with 11 bases that match TRBD1. The CDR3 is CASSPPLGQGGQPQHF. CDR3 nucleotide sequence: TGTGCCAGCTCACCACCTTTGGGACAGGGGGGTCAGCCCCAGCATTTT.